This record concerns one T cell receptor beta chain sequence. UMI-labeled 5' RACE yielded the TRB cDNA libraries. From its re-call of the 5' RACE reads, TCRdb lists each CDR3 protein once, without DNA. The sample table sets out 20,000 to 25,000 distinct CDR3 sequences. This record comes from a study of CXCR3-negative and CXCR3-positive naive CD8 T cells. Looked up from germline, CDR1 is LGHNA and CDR2 is YSLEER. The CDR3 runs to 16 residues. The chain combines TRBV4-3 with TRBJ2-1; the TCRdb call, TRBD2, lacks DNA for checking. Sequenced: memory CD8+ T cells from blood. This TCR was recovered from a human donor in good health. Some clones in this sample may be carry-over from other donors' samples. CDR3 sequence reads: CASSHTSGGAVFEQFF.